The T cell receptor beta chain described here comes from a study of T cells in Graves' hyperthyroidism and ophthalmopathy. At the level of the study: It was at initial diagnosis, before any treatment, that peripheral blood was collected.

Trimming cost V 11 bases and J 2 bases, with 21 bases left between them. The length of the CDR3 is 15 residues. The germline V gene encodes CDR1 MNHNS and CDR2 SASEGT. Subjects with ophthalmopathy showed a Clinical Activity Score no lower than 3, a NOSPECS grade no lower than 4, and a duration shorter than 3 months. RNA transcripts provided the source from which TCR beta CDR3 regions were amplified. The TCR CDR3 first-round RT-PCR relied on the HTBI primer set. MiXCR, applied by TCRdb to the multiplex PCR reads, yields one record per CDR3 protein. The sample yields 400,000 or so distinct CDR3 sequences, roughly an eighth seen once.

The rearrangement links TRBV6-1 to TRBJ2-5; no reliable D call. Sequenced: blood. The TCR originated in a man aged 45-60 years with Graves' ophthalmopathy. The CDR3 region has the DNA TGTGCCTCCACTTCCCACCCCAGGCGGCAAGAGACCCAGTACTTC. Translation gives CASTSHPRRQETQYF.